Listed below are T cell receptor beta chains from one sample, sequenced in a study of molecular identifiers for immune sequencing clone quantification. Each CDR3 protein is one row after TCRdb ran MiXCR on the PCR reads. Of over 50,000 distinct CDR3 sequences in the sample, roughly a third are singletons; the top ten hold about 4.1%. The specimen sequenced was naive CD8+ T cells from blood, with Jurkat cell RNA spiked in. The receptors come from a human donor in good health. Some libraries in this study had Jurkat cell RNA spiked in. Both conserved end residues are part of each CDR3. The D gene is left open where the match is weak. Expanded clones are given a class, and other clones once, few, many or no size at all.

clone_size	j_call	v_call	d_call	cdr3_aa	cdr3_nt
-	TRBJ2-6	TRBV6-5	-	CASSYSKFSGANVLTF	TGTGCCAGCAGTTACTCGAAGTTCTCTGGGGCCAACGTCCTGACTTTC
few	TRBJ2-1	TRBV12-3/TRBV12-4	TRBD2	CAIATSGRRYEQFF	TGTGCCATCGCGACTAGCGGGAGACGGTATGAGCAGTTCTTC
few	TRBJ2-3	TRBV28	TRBD2	CASSGAGATDTQYF	TGTGCCAGCAGTGGAGCGGGAGCAACAGATACGCAGTATTTT
many	TRBJ2-3	TRBV5-5	-	CASSPQGAQYF	TGTGCCAGCAGCCCACAGGGTGCGCAGTATTTT
-	TRBJ2-7	TRBV12-3/TRBV12-4	TRBD2	CAGSLAGLAEQYF	TGTGCCGGCAGTTTAGCGGGACTAGCTGAGCAGTACTTC
few	TRBJ1-2	TRBV28	-	CASSPHPGRINYGYTF	TGTGCCAGCAGTCCCCATCCGGGCAGGATCAACTATGGCTACACCTTC
-	TRBJ2-5	TRBV28	-	CASSFIGTQEIQYF	TGTGCCAGCAGTTTCATCGGGACCCAAGAGATCCAGTACTTC
-	TRBJ2-7	TRBV12-3/TRBV12-4	TRBD1	CASSPDRDPYEQYF	TGTGCCAGCAGTCCGGACAGGGACCCCTACGAGCAGTACTTC
many	TRBJ1-6	TRBV28	-	CASTPSGSWNSPLHF	TGTGCCAGCACCCCGAGCGGGAGCTGGAATTCACCCCTCCACTTT
-	TRBJ2-1	TRBV6-2/TRBV6-3	-	CASSYATNYNEQFF	TGTGCCAGCAGCTACGCGACTAATTACAATGAGCAGTTCTTC
-	TRBJ2-7	TRBV6-6	TRBD2	CASSYPTGGEYEQYF	TGTGCCAGCAGTTACCCCACGGGAGGGGAGTACGAGCAGTACTTC
few	TRBJ1-3	TRBV9	-	CASSVTSGNTIYF	TGTGCCAGCAGCGTAACGTCTGGAAACACCATATATTTT
-	TRBJ1-5	TRBV20-1	-	CSAPAGNSNQPQHF	TGCAGTGCTCCAGCGGGCAATAGCAATCAGCCCCAGCATTTT
many	TRBJ2-4	TRBV12-5	-	CASGSSRDGNIQYF	TGTGCTAGTGGTTCCTCCCGGGACGGAAACATTCAGTACTTC
many	TRBJ2-6	TRBV28	TRBD1	CASRHDRVSGANVLTF	TGTGCCAGCAGACACGACAGGGTTTCTGGGGCCAACGTCCTGACTTTC
few	TRBJ2-3	TRBV18	TRBD1	CASSAPGQGTDTQYF	TGTGCCAGCTCAGCTCCGGGACAGGGGACAGATACGCAGTATTTT
-	TRBJ2-3	TRBV10-3	TRBD2	CAISELWGTSGSTDTQYF	TGTGCCATCAGTGAGCTGTGGGGGACTAGCGGGAGCACAGATACGCAGTATTTT
many	TRBJ1-1	TRBV7-6	-	CASSLGGTGELEAFF	TGTGCCAGCAGCTTAGGCGGGACCGGGGAGCTGGAAGCTTTCTTT
few	TRBJ2-7	TRBV3-1	TRBD1	CASSHTGAVRYEQYF	TGTGCCAGCAGCCACACAGGGGCCGTTCGGTACGAGCAGTACTTC
-	TRBJ2-7	TRBV3-1	-	CASSQGQYSYERYF	TGTGCCAGCAGCCAGGGGCAATACTCCTACGAGCGGTACTTC
-	TRBJ2-5	TRBV7-9	TRBD2	CASSLGAGVETQYF	TGTGCCAGCAGCTTAGGTGCGGGGGTTGAGACACAGTACTTC
-	TRBJ2-3	TRBV28	TRBD1	CASSYRGLDTDSQYF	TGTGCCAGCAGTTACAGGGGGCTCGACACAGATTCGCAGTATTTT
-	TRBJ2-5	TRBV20-1	-	CSASVSGTQYF	TGCAGTGCTAGCGTTAGCGGGACCCAGTACTTC
few	TRBJ2-7	TRBV14	-	CASSDISFYEQYF	TGTGCCAGCTCGGATATTTCGTTCTACGAGCAGTACTTC
-	TRBJ2-1	TRBV27	TRBD2	CASSLSAGGLGSYNEQFF	TGTGCCAGCAGTTTATCGGCGGGAGGCCTCGGCTCCTACAATGAGCAGTTCTTC
-	TRBJ1-3	TRBV4-3	-	CASSQERGNTIYF	TGCGCCAGCAGCCAAGAACGGGGAAACACCATATATTTT
many	TRBJ2-7	TRBV4-3	-	CASSQNRGSYEQYF	TGCGCCAGCAGCCAAAACCGGGGCTCCTACGAGCAGTACTTC
-	TRBJ1-1	TRBV27	-	CASSLFMNTEAFF	TGTGCCAGCAGTTTATTCATGAACACTGAAGCTTTCTTT
many	TRBJ2-5	TRBV13	-	CASSLRRTDETQYF	TGTGCCAGCAGCTTAAGGAGGACCGACGAGACCCAGTACTTC
many	TRBJ2-7	TRBV20-1	TRBD1	CSARKPPTGGAYEQYF	TGCAGTGCTAGGAAGCCCCCGACAGGGGGGGCCTACGAGCAGTACTTC
few	TRBJ1-1	TRBV19	-	CASTYAAAGTEAFF	TGTGCCAGTACCTACGCCGCTGCGGGCACTGAAGCTTTCTTT
-	TRBJ2-1	TRBV12-3/TRBV12-4	TRBD2	CASSPGTSGRGLYNEQFF	TGTGCCAGCAGTCCAGGGACTAGCGGGAGGGGACTCTACAATGAGCAGTTCTTC
-	TRBJ2-2	TRBV20-1	-	CSARPPGHLNTGELFF	TGCAGTGCACGACCACCGGGACACCTAAACACCGGGGAGCTGTTTTTT
few	TRBJ2-3	TRBV12-3/TRBV12-4	TRBD1	CASSFHRGTDTQYF	TGTGCCAGCAGTTTCCACAGGGGAACAGATACGCAGTATTTT
few	TRBJ2-6	TRBV5-6	-	CASSWGQSGANVLTF	TGTGCCAGCAGCTGGGGACAATCAGGGGCCAACGTCCTGACTTTC
many	TRBJ1-6	TRBV20-1	-	CSAREQGYNSPLHF	TGCAGTGCTAGGGAACAGGGCTATAATTCACCCCTCCACTTT
many	TRBJ1-5	TRBV6-6	-	CASSYVRAGNQPQHF	TGTGCCAGCAGTTACGTCCGGGCGGGAAATCAGCCCCAGCATTTT